A single sample is the source of the 26 T cell receptor beta chains below, sequenced in a study of cytomegalovirus exposure and HLA in healthy donors. Libraries were prepared by immunoSEQ multiplex PCR; TCRdb keeps only in-frame clonotypes and omits some of them. Among about 73,000 clones, around 96% were seen once, and the ten largest hold approximately 3.4%. Material for sequencing was PBMCs. Receptors originate from a man between 18 and 29 years old in good health and CMV-seronegative.

V usage is TRBV6-1 and J usage is TRBJ2-1; D may be TRBD1 (6 bases). Germline V lookup: CDR1 MNHNS, CDR2 SASEGT. V was cut by 4 bases and J by 15 bases, with 16 bases left in between. CDR3 size: 12 residues. CDR3 in amino acids: CASSAPTGLWFF. Written as DNA, the CDR3 is TGTGCCAGCAGTGCTCCAACAGGGTTGTGGTTCTTC.

The count of this clone is one. CDR3 amino acids: CASSSIFSATNEKLFF. CDR3 in DNA: TGTGCCAGCAGCTCAATCTTCAGTGCAACTAATGAAAAACTGTTTTTT. The rearrangement links TRBV7-9 to TRBJ1-4; D not certain. CDR1 SEHNR and CDR2 FQNEAQ come from the germline V gene (reference sequence). The V gene lost 4 bases and the J gene lost 0 bases, with 12 bases spanning the gap. The CDR3 spans 16 residues.

This chain connects TRBV4-3 to TRBJ2-2, with D unresolved. CDR1 and CDR2 (germline): LGHNA, YSLEER. V shed 0 bases and J shed 1 base, with 9 bases lying between them. This CDR3 has 16 residues. The CDR3 DNA reads as TGCGCCAGCAGCCAAGATATAGCCAGGAACACCGGGGAGCTGTTTTTT. Its translation is CASSQDIARNTGELFF.

The chain joins TRBV7-9 to TRBJ2-3, with D possibly matching TRBD2 (5 bases). Between the trimmed V and J ends, which lost 5 bases and 0 bases, there was a span of 9 bases. Germline CDR1 is SEHNR and CDR2 is FQNEAQ (reference sequence). This CDR3 is built from 14 residues. DNA for the CDR3: TGTGCCAGCAGCCGGGGAAGGAGCACAGATACGCAGTATTTT. Protein product: CASSRGRSTDTQYF.

The chain has TRBV25-1 and TRBJ2-5; 8 nucleotides align to TRBD1. The CDR3 loop spans 13 amino acids. Germline V CDR1 and CDR2: MGHDK, SYGVNS. After removal of 6 bases from V and 5 bases from J, the junction contained 5 bases not matched to a gene. CDR3 in amino acids: CASSPDRVETQYF. CDR3 in DNA: TGTGCCAGCAGCCCGGACAGGGTGGAGACCCAGTACTTC.

V is TRBV19 and J is TRBJ1-5; D not resolved. The V gene's germline CDR1 is LNHDA and CDR2 SQIVND (reference sequence). CDR3 length: 15 residues. V lost 6 bases and J 0 bases, leaving 12 bases between the germline ends. The CDR3, as DNA: TGTGCCAGTAGCACCACAGTTTATAGCAATCAGCCCCAGCATTTT. It yields the protein CASSTTVYSNQPQHF.

The chain carries TRBV4-1 and TRBJ1-2; 7 positions match TRBD1. The V gene end was trimmed by 4 bases and the J gene end by 5 bases; junction bases not matched to a gene: 10. Germline values: CDR1 MGHRA, CDR2 YSYEKL. The CDR3 consists of 15 residues. The CDR3 loop is CASSPQDRPPYGYTF. For the CDR3, the DNA is TGCGCCAGCAGCCCGCAGGACAGGCCCCCTTATGGCTACACCTTC.

The chain combines TRBV5-4 with TRBJ2-2, with a weak D call TRBD1 (6 bases). Germline V CDR1 and CDR2: SGHNT, YYREEE (reference sequence). This CDR3 contains 14 residues. Trimming left V 0 bases short and J 6 bases short, with 9 bases between. CDR3: CASSLAGDAGELFF. As DNA, the CDR3 is TGTGCCAGCAGCTTGGCAGGGGACGCCGGGGAGCTGTTTTTT.

The V and J genes are TRBV29-1 and TRBJ2-1; TRBD2 matches 8 bases. This CDR3 spans 11 amino acids. V dropped 6 bases and J dropped 14; count of bases not matched to a gene: 9. CDR1 and CDR2 (germline): SQVTM, ANQGSEA. The CDR3 DNA is TGCAGCGTGGAACGGGGGGGCCCCGAGTTCTTC. Protein sequence: CSVERGGPEFF.

This clone occurred once. The chain has TRBV5-4 and TRBJ2-3; D perhaps matches TRBD2 (6 bases). The CDR3 covers 12 residues. Germline lookup yields CDR1 SGHNT and CDR2 YYREEE (reference sequence). V was shortened by 5 bases and J by 7 bases, with 11 bases between the two germline ends. The CDR3 region is CASSRDFNTQYF. DNA of the CDR3: TGTGCCAGCAGTCGGGACTTTAATACGCAGTATTTT.

This sequence joins TRBV29-1 and TRBJ1-1; 11 nucleotides match TRBD1. Germline CDR1 SQVTM, CDR2 ANQGSEA. This CDR3 has 15 residues. After removal of 5 bases from V and 1 base from J, the junction contained 6 bases not matched to a gene. Here the CDR3 DNA reads TGCAGCGTTCTTGGACAGGGGGCCGCGAACACTGAAGCTTTCTTT. This codes for CSVLGQGAANTEAFF.

This sequence joins TRBV7-9 and TRBJ1-2; D unclear. This CDR3 has 13 amino acids. Per germline, CDR1 SEHNR and CDR2 FQNEAQ (reference sequence). The V end lost 1 base, the J end lost 2 bases, and 5 bases lay between the germline ends. The CDR3 DNA reads as TGTGCCAGCAGCTTAGGAGGAAACTATGGCTACACCTTC. Protein product: CASSLGGNYGYTF.

V is TRBV7-8 and J is TRBJ2-7, with D perhaps TRBD2 (5 bases). Trimming pared 4 bases from V and 0 bases from J, leaving 10 bases between. In germline, CDR1 is SGHVS, CDR2 FQNEAQ. CDR3 length equals 14 residues. The CDR3 here is CASSSEEISYEQYF. CDR3 nucleotide sequence: TGTGCCAGCAGCTCGGAGGAAATCTCCTACGAGCAGTACTTC.

The chain recombines TRBV28 with TRBJ1-5; tentatively, D is TRBD1 (5 bases). The CDR3 loop spans 15 amino acids. The V gene lost 8 bases and the J gene lost 7 bases, with 21 bases spanning the gap. Germline V gene sequence: CDR1 MDHEN, CDR2 SYDVKM. CDR3 loop: CASVSGGRVRQPQHF. The DNA for the CDR3 is TGTGCCAGCGTCTCGGGGGGAAGGGTGCGGCAGCCCCAGCATTTT.

In DNA form, the CDR3 reads TGTGCCAGCAGCTCCCGTAGCAATCAGCCCCAGCATTTT. This codes for CASSSRSNQPQHF. The chain uses TRBV5-6 and TRBJ1-5; D is ambiguous. Germline values: CDR1 SGHDT, CDR2 YYEEEE. V lost 3 bases to trimming and J lost 0 bases, with 4 bases between them. CDR3 length: 13 amino acids.

The V call is TRBV18, the J call TRBJ1-5; maybe TRBD1 (6 bases). Trimming took off 6 bases at V and 0 bases at J, with 21 bases between the two ends. Germline CDR1 reads KGHSH; CDR2 reads LQKENI. The CDR3 length is 18 residues. CDR3 protein: CASSRDRWTPFSNQPQHF. CDR3 sequence (DNA): TGTGCCAGCTCTCGAGACAGGTGGACGCCTTTTAGCAATCAGCCCCAGCATTTT.

The V gene is TRBV30, the J gene TRBJ2-7, with a tentative D call TRBD1 (6 bases). V lost 2 bases to trimming and J lost 2 bases, with 13 bases between them. The CDR3 is 14 amino acids. CDR1 and CDR2 (germline): GTSNPN, SVGIG (reference sequence). CDR3 nucleotides: TGTGCCTGGAGTTTCTTCGGGACAACCTACGAGCAGTACTTC. Encoded protein: CAWSFFGTTYEQYF. Drawing the rest from reference TRBV30 and TRBJ2-7, the complete variable domain is SQTIHQWPATLVQPVGSPLSLECTVEGTSNPNLYWYRQAAGRGLQLLFYSVGIGQISSEVPQNLSASRPQDRQFILSSKKLLLSDSGFYLCAWSFFGTTYEQYFGPGTRLTVT.

This chain connects TRBV9 to TRBJ2-7; 9 bases align to TRBD1. Germline V gene data show CDR1 as SGDLS and CDR2 as YYNGEE. Losses at the gene ends were 3 bases for V and 3 bases for J; bases not matched to a gene: 16. The CDR3 has 18 amino acids. CDR3 protein: CASSALPIPSGQGYEQYF. CDR3 DNA: TGTGCCAGCAGCGCTCTCCCAATACCTTCGGGACAGGGCTACGAGCAGTACTTC.

This chain uses TRBV13 with TRBJ2-3; 7 bases align to TRBD2. This CDR3 has 15 amino acids. Looked up from germline, CDR1 is PRHDT and CDR2 is FYEKMQ (reference sequence). V trimming: 3 bases; J trimming: 2 bases; junction bases outside the gene matches: 5. The CDR3 DNA reads as TGTGCCAGCAGCTTGAGGGACTACCCCACAGATACGCAGTATTTT. It specifies CASSLRDYPTDTQYF.

The chain combines TRBV9 with TRBJ2-3, with 8 bases matching TRBD1. Germline V gives CDR1 SGDLS, CDR2 YYNGEE. J lost 8 bases, V lost 3 bases, and 2 bases had no gene match. CDR3 size: 12 residues. The CDR3: CASSGDRPTQYF. The CDR3 DNA is TGTGCCAGCAGCGGGGACAGGCCTACGCAGTATTTT.

The chain recombines TRBV19 with TRBJ1-4; 11 positions match TRBD1. The V gene's germline CDR1 is LNHDA and CDR2 SQIVND (reference sequence). The CDR3 has 15 amino acids. With V trimmed by 7 bases and J by 8 bases, 9 bases remained unmatched. CDR3 residues: CASNDWGQGEEKLFF. The DNA for the CDR3 is TGTGCCAGTAACGATTGGGGACAGGGGGAGGAAAAACTGTTTTTT.

V is TRBV4-1 and J is TRBJ2-3, with D possibly matching TRBD2 (6 bases). CDR1 and CDR2 (germline): MGHRA, YSYEKL. Trimming cost V 0 bases and J 6 bases, with 25 bases left between them. This CDR3 is built from 19 residues. This CDR3 is CASSQDPLALGENPDTQYF. CDR3 DNA sequence: TGCGCCAGCAGCCAAGACCCCCTAGCGCTAGGGGAAAACCCGGATACGCAGTATTTT.

The rearrangement uses TRBV19 and TRBJ2-5; TRBD2 matches at 10 bases. V lost 2 bases and J lost 5; bases outside the gene matches: 11. Germline-derived CDR1 and CDR2 are LNHDA and SQIVND (reference sequence). The CDR3 length is 17 residues. The CDR3 here is CASSIRSGGVRRETQYF. CDR3 nucleotide sequence: TGTGCCAGTAGTATAAGGAGCGGGGGGGTCCGAAGGGAGACCCAGTACTTC.

The chain combines TRBV9 with TRBJ2-5; a weak D match, TRBD2 (5 bases). There are 12 residues in the CDR3. V was trimmed by 4 bases and J by 4 bases, leaving 8 bases between them. CDR1 and CDR2 (germline): SGDLS, YYNGEE. CDR3 loop: CASSPGGETQYF. CDR3 coding DNA: TGTGCCAGCAGCCCCGGAGGAGAGACCCAGTACTTC. Full variable domain (rest looked up from reference TRBV9 and TRBJ2-5): DSGVTQTPKHLITATGQRVTLRCSPRSGDLSVYWYQQSLDQGLQFLIQYYNGEERAKGNILERFSAQQFPDLHSELNLSSLELGDSALYFCASSPGGETQYFGPGTRLLVL.

This chain uses TRBV6-5 with TRBJ2-2, with 7 bases aligning to TRBD2. CDR3 length: 15 residues. In germline, CDR1 is MNHEY, CDR2 SVGAGI. V lost 2 bases to trimming and J lost 5 bases; unmatched junction nucleotides: 5. The CDR3 nucleotides read TGTGCCAGCAGTTACCAGCGGGGCGGAACCGGGGAGCTGTTTTTT. It is translated as CASSYQRGGTGELFF.

The rearrangement uses TRBV7-2 and TRBJ2-5; D not resolved. The CDR3 runs 14 residues. V lost 1 base to trimming and J lost 1 base, with 7 bases between them. CDR1 is SGHTA and CDR2 is FQGNSA in the germline V gene. The CDR3 protein is CASSLGRGQETQYF. The CDR3 DNA sequence: TGTGCCAGCAGCTTAGGTCGAGGCCAAGAGACCCAGTACTTC.